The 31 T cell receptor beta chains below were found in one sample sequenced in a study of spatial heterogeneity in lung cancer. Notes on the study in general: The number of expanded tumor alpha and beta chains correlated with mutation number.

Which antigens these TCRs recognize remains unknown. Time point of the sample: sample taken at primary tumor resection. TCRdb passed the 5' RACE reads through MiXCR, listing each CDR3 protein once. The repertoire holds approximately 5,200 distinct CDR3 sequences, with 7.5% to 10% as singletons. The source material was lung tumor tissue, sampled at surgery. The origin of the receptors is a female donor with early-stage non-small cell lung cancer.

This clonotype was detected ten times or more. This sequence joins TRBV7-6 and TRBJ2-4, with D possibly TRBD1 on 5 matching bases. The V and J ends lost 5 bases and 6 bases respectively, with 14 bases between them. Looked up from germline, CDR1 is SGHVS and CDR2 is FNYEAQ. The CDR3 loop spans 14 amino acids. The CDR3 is CASSPRALSNIQYF. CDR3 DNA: TGTGCCAGCAGCCCCAGGGCGCTATCAAACATTCAGTACTTC.

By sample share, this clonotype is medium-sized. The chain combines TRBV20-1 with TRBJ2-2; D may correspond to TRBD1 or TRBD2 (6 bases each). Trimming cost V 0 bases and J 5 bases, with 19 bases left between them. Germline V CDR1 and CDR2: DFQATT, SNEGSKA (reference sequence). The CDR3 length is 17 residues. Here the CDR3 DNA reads TGCAGTGCTAGAGATAGGTTCCGGGGGCGAGATACCGGGGAGCTGTTTTTT. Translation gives CSARDRFRGRDTGELFF.

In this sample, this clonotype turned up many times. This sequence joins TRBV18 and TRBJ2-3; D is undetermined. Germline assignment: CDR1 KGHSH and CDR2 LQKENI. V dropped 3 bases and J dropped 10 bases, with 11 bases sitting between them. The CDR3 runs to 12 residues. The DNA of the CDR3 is TGTGCCAGCTCACCTCAGCTCACGGCGCAGTATTTT. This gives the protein CASSPQLTAQYF.

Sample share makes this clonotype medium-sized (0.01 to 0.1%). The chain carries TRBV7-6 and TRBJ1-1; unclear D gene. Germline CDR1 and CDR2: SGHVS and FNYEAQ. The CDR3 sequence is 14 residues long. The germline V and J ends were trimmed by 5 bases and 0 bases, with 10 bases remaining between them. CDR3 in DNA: TGTGCCAGCAGCAACTACAATCTGAACACTGAAGCTTTCTTT. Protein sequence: CASSNYNLNTEAFF.

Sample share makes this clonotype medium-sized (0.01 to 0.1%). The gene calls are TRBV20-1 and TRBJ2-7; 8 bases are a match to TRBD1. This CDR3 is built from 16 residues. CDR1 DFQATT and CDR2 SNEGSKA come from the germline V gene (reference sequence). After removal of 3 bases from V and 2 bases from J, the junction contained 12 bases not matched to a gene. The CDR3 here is CSASGLGQGATYEQYV. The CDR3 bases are TGCAGTGCTAGTGGACTGGGGCAGGGGGCTACCTACGAGCAGTACGTC.

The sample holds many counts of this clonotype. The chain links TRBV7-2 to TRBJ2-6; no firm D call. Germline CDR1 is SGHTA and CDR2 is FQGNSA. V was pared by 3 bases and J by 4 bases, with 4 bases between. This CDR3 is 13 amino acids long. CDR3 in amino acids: CASSFSGANVLTF. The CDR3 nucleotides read TGTGCCAGCAGCTTCTCGGGGGCCAACGTCCTGACTTTC.

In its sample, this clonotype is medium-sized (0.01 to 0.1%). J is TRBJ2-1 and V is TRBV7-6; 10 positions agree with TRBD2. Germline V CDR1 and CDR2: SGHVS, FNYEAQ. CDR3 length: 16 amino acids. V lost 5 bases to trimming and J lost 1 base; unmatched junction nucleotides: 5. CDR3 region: CASSPLAGVSYNEQFF. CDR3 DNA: TGTGCCAGCAGCCCTCTAGCGGGAGTTTCCTACAATGAGCAGTTCTTC. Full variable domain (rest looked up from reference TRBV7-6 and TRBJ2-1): GAGVSQSPRYKVTKRGQDVALRCDPISGHVSLYWYRQALGQGPEFLTYFNYEAQQDKSGLPNDRFSAERPEGSISTLTIQRTEQRDSAMYRCASSPLAGVSYNEQFFGPGTRLTVL.

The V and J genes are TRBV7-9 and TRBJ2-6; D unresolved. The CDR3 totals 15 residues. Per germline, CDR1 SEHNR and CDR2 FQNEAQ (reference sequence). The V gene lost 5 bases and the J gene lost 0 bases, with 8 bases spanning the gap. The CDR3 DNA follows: TGTGCCAGCAGCCTCCAGAGCTCTGGGGCCAACGTCCTGACTTTC. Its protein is CASSLQSSGANVLTF.

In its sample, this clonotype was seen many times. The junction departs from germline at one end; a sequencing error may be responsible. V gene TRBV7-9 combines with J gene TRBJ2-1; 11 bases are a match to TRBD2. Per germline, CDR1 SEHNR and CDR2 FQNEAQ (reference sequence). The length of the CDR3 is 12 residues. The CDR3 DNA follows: TGTGCCAGCAGCCCCCCTCTAGCGGGAGGAAGGTTC. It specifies CASSPPLAGGRF.

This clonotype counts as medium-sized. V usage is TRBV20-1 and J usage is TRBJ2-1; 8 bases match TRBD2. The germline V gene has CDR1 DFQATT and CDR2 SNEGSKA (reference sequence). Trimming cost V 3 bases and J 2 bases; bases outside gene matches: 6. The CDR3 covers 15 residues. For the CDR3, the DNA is TGCAGTGCTAGGGGACGGGAGGGGGCCTACAATGAGCAGTTCTTC. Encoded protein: CSARGREGAYNEQFF.

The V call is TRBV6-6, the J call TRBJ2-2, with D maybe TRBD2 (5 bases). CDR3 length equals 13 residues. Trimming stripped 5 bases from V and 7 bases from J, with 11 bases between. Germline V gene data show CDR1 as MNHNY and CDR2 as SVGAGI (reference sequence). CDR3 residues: CASSGSLNGELFF. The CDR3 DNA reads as TGTGCCAGCAGTGGGAGTCTTAACGGGGAGCTGTTTTTT.

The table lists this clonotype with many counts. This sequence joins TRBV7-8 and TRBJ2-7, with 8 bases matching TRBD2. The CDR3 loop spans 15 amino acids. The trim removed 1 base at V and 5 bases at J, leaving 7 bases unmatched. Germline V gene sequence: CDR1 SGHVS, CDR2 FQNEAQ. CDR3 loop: CASSLVGGGTNEQYV. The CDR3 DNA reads TGTGCCAGCAGCTTAGTGGGCGGGGGGACGAACGAGCAGTACGTC.

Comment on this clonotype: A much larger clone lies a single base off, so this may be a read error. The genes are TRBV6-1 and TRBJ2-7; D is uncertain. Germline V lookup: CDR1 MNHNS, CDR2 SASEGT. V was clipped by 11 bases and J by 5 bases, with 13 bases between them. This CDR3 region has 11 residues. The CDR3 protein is CAGGDFDEQYF. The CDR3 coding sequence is TGTGCCGGCGGAGACTTCGACGAGCAGTACTTC.

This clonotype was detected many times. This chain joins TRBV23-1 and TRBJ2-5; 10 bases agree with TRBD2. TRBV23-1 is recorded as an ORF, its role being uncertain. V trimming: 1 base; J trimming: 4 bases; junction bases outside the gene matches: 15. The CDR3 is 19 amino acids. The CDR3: CASSQFNRLAGAAGETQYF. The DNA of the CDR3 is TGCGCCAGCAGTCAATTTAACCGGCTAGCGGGGGCGGCGGGAGAGACCCAGTACTTC.

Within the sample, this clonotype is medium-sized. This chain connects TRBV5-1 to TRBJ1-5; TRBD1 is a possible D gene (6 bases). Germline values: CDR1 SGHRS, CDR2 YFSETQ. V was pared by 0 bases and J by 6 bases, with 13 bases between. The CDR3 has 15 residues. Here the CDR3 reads CASSLVGQIGQPQHF. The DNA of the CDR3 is TGCGCCAGCAGCTTGGTCGGACAGATTGGTCAGCCCCAGCATTTT.

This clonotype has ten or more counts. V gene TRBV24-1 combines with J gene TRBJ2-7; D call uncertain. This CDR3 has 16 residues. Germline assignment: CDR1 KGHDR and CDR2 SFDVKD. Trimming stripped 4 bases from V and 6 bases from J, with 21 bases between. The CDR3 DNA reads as TGTGCCACCAGTGAATCCGGACGGCCCGAGAAGGTCGAGCAGTACTTC. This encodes CATSESGRPEKVEQYF.

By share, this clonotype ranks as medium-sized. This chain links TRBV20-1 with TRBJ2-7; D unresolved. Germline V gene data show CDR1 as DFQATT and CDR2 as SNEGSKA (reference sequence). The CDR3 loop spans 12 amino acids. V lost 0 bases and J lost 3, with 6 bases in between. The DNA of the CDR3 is TGCAGTGCTAGAGACCAAAGCTACGAGCAGTACTTC. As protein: CSARDQSYEQYF.

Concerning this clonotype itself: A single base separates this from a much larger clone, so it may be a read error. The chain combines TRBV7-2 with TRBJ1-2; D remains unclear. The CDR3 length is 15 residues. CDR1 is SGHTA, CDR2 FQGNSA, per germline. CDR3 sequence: CASSQHRNANYGYIF. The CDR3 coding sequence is TGTGCCAGCAGCCAACACCGCAATGCTAACTATGGCTACATCTTC.

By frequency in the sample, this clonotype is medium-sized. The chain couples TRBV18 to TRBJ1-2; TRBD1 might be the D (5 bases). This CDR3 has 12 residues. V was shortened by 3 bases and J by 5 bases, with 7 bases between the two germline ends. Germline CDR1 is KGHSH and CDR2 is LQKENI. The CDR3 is CASSPTDYGYTF. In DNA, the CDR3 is TGTGCCAGCTCACCGACAGATTATGGCTACACCTTC.

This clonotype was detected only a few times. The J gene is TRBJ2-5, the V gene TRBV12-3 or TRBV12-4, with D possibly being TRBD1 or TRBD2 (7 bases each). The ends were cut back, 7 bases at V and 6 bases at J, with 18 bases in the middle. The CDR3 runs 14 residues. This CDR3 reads CASTRSGGVQTQYF. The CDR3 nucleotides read TGTGCCAGCACCAGATCAGGGGGGGTCCAGACCCAGTACTTC.

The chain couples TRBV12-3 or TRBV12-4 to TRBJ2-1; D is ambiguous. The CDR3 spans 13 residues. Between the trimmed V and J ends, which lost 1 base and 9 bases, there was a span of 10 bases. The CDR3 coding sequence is TGTGCCAGCAGTTTAGGGCCGAACGGTGAGCAGTTCTTC. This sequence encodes CASSLGPNGEQFF.

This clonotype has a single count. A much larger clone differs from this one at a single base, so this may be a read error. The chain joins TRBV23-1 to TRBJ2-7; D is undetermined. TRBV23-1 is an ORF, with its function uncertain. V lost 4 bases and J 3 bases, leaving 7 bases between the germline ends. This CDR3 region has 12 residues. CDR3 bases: TGCGCCAGCAGTCGGCTGGGCTACGAGCAGTACGTC. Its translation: CASSRLGYEQYV.

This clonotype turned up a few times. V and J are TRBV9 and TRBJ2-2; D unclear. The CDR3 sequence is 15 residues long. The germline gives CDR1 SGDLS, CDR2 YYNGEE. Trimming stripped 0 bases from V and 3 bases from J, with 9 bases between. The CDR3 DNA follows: TGTGCCAGCAGCGTAGCTGTCGGATACACCGGGGAGCTGTTTTTT. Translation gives CASSVAVGYTGELFF.

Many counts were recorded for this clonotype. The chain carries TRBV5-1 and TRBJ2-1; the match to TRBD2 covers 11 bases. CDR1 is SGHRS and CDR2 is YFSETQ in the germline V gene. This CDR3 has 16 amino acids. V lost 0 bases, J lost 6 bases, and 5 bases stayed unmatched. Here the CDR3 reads CASSLDSSGGFNEQFF. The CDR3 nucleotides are TGCGCCAGCAGCTTGGATTCTAGCGGGGGGTTCAATGAGCAGTTCTTC.

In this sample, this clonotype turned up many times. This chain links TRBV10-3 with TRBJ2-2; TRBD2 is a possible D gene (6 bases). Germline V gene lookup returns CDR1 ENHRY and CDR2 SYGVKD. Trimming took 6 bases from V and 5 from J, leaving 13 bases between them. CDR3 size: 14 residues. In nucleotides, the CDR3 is TGTGCCATCAGCCGGGGGACGGAAACCGGGGAGCTGTTTTTT. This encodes CAISRGTETGELFF.

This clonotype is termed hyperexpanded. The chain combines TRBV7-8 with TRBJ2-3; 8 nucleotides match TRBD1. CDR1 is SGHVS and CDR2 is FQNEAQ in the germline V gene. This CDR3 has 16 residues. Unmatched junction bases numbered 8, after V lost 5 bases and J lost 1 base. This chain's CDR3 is CASSPRTGMGTDTQYF. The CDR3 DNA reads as TGTGCCAGCAGCCCGCGGACAGGGATGGGCACAGATACGCAGTATTTT.

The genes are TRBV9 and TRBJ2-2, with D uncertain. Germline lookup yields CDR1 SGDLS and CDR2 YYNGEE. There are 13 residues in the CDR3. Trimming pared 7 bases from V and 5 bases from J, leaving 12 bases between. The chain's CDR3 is CASGSYRTGELFF. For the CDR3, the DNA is TGTGCCAGCGGATCATATAGGACCGGGGAGCTGTTTTTT.

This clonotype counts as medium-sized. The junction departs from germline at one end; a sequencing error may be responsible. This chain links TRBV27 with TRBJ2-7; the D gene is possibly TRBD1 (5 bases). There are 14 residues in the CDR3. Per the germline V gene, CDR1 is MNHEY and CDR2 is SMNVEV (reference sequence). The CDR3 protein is CASSFIGRVNEQYF. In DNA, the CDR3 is TGCGCCAGCAGTTTTATCGGCAGGGTTAACGAGCAGTACTTC.

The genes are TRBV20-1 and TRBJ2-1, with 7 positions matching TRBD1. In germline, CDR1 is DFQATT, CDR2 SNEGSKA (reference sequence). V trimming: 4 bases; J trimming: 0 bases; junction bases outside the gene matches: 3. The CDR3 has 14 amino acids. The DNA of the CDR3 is TGCAGTGCTAACAGGGGCAGCTCCTACAATGAGCAGTTCTTC. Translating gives CSANRGSSYNEQFF.

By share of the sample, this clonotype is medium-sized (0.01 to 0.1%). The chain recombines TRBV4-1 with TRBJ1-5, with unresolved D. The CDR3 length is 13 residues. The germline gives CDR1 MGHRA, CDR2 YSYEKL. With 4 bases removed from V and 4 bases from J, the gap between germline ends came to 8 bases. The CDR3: CASSRTLNQPQHF. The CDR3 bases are TGCGCCAGCAGCCGGACCTTAAATCAGCCCCAGCATTTT.

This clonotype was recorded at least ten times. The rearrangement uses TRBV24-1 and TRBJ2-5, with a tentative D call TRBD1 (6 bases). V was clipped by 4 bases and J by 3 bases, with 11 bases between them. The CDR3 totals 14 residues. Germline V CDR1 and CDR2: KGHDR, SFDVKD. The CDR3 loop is CATSEDGQKETQYF. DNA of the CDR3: TGTGCCACCAGTGAAGACGGACAGAAAGAGACCCAGTACTTC.